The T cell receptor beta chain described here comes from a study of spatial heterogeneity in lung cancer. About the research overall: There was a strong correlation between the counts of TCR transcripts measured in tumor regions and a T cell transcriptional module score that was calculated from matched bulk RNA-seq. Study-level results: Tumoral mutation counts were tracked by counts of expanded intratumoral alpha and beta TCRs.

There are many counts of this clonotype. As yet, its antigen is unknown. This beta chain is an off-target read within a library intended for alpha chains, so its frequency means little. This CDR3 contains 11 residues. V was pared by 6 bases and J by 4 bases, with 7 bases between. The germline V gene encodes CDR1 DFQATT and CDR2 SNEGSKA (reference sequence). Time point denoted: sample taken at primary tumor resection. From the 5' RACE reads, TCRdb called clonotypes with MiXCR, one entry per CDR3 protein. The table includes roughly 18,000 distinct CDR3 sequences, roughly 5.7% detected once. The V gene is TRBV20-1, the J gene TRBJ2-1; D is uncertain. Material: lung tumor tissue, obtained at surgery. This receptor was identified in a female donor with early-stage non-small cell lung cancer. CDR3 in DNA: TGCAGTGCAAACACGTACAATGAGCAGTTCTTC. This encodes CSANTYNEQFF.